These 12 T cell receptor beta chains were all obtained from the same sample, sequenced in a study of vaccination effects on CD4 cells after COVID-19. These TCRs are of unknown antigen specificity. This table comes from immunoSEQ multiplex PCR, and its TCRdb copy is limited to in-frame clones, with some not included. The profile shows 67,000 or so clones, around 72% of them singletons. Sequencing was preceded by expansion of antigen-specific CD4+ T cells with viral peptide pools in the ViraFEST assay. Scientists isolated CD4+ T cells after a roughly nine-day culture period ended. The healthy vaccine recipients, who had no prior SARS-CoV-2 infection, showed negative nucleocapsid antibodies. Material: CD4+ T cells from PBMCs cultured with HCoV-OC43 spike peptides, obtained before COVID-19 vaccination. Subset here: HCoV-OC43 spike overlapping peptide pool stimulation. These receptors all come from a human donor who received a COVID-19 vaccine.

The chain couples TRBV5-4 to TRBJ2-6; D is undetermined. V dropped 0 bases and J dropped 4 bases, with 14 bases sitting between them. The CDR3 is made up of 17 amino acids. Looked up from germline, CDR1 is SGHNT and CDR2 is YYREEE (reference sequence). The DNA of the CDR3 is TGTGCCAGCAGCTTGGTGGTGGGTTCTTTGGGGGCCAACGTCCTGACTTTC. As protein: CASSLVVGSLGANVLTF.

The CDR3 DNA reads as TGCGCCAGCAGCGCACAGGGGAACACTGAAGCTTTCTTT. Protein sequence: CASSAQGNTEAFF. The chain couples TRBV5-1 to TRBJ1-1, with D maybe TRBD1 (6 bases). Germline assignment: CDR1 SGHRS and CDR2 YFSETQ. The germline V and J ends were trimmed by 4 bases and 1 base, with 8 bases remaining between them. The CDR3 spans 13 residues.

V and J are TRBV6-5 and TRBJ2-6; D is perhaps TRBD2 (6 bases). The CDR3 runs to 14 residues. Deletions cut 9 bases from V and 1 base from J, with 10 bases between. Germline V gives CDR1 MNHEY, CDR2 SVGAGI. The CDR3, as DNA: TGTGCCAGACGCCGGGGGTCTGGGGCCAACGTCCTGACTTTC. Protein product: CARRRGSGANVLTF.

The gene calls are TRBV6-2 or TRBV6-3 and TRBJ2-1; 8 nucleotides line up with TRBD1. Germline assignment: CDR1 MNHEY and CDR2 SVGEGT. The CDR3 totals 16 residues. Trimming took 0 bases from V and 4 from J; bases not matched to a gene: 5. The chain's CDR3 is CASSYSSQGAYNEQFF. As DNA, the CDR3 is TGTGCCAGCAGTTACTCGTCTCAGGGGGCATACAATGAGCAGTTCTTC.

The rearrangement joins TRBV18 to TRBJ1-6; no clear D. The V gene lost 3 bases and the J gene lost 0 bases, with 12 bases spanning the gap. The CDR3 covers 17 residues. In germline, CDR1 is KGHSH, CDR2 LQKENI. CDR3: CASSPAAPSSYNSPLHF. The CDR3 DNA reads TGTGCCAGCTCACCTGCCGCCCCCAGCTCCTATAATTCACCCCTCCACTTT.

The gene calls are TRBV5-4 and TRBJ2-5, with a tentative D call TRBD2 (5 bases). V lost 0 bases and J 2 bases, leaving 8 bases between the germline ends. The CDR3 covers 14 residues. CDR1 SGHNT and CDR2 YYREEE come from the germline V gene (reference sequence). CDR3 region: CASSLVGSQETQYF. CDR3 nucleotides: TGTGCCAGCAGCTTGGTTGGGAGTCAAGAGACCCAGTACTTC.

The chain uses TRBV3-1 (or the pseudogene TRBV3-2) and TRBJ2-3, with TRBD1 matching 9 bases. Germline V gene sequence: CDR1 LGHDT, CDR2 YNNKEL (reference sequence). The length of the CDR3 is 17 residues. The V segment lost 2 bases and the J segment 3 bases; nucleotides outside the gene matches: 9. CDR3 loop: CASSQWGQGTLTDTQYF. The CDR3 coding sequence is TGTGCCAGCAGCCAATGGGGACAGGGTACCCTAACAGATACGCAGTATTTT.

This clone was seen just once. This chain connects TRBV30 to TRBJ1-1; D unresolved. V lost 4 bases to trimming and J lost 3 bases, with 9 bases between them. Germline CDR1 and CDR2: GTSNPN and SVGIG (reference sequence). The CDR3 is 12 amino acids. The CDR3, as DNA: TGTGCCTGGAATAGAGAATACACTGAAGCTTTCTTT. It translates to CAWNREYTEAFF.

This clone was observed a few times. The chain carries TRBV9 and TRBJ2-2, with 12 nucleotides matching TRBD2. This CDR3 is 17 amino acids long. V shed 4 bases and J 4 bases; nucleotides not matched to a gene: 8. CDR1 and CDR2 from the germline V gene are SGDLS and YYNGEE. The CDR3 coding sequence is TGTGCCAGCAGCAGCCCTAGCGGGGGGGCCGCCACCGGGGAGCTGTTTTTT. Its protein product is CASSSPSGGAATGELFF.

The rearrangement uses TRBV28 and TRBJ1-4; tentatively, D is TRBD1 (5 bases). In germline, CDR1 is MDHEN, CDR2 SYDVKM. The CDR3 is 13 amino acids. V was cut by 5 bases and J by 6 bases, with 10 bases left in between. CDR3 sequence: CASSLDSYEKLFF. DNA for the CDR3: TGTGCCAGCAGTCTAGACAGCTATGAAAAACTGTTTTTT.

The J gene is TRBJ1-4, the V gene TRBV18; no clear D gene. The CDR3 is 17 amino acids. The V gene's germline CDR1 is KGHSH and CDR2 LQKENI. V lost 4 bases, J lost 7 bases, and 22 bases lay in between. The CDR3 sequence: CASSRIPGPPSGEKLFF. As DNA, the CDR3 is TGTGCCAGCTCACGGATCCCGGGCCCCCCCTCGGGTGAAAAACTGTTTTTT.

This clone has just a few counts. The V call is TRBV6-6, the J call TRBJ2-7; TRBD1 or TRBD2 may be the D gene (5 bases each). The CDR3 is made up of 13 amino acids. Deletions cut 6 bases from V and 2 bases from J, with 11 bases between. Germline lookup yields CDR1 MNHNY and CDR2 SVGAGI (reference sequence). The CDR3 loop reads CASSRDRTYEQYV. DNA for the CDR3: TGTGCCAGCAGCCGGGACCGTACCTACGAGCAGTACGTC.